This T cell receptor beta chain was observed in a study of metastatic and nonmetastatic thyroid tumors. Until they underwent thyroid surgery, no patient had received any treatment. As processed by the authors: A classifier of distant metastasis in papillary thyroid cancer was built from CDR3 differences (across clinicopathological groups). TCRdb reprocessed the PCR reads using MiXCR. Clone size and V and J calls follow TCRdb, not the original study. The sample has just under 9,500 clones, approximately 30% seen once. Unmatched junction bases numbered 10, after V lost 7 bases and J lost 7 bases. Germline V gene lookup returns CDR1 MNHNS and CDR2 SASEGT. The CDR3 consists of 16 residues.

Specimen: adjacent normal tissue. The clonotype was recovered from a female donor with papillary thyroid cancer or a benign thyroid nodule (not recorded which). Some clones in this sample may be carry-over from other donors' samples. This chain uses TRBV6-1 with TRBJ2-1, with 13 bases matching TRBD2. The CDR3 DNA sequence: TGTGCCAGCACCGCACTAGCGGGGGGGATCAGGAATGAGCAGTTCTTC. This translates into CASTALAGGIRNEQFF.